Below, 25 T cell receptor beta chains from the same sample are listed, as sequenced in a study of shared clonotypes between healthy human individuals. Here immunoSEQ multiplex PCR was the method, and the copy in TCRdb shows in-frame clones only, minus some. Among 2 million to 3 million clones listed, over 85% were seen once. Sequenced sample: naive CD4+ T cells from PBMCs. Noted subset: CD45RA+ positively selected. The receptor source for this set is a man aged 18 to 35 in good health. Some clones in this sample may be carry-over from other donors' samples.

The chain is built from TRBV25-1 and TRBJ2-2; no clear D. Trimming took off 6 bases at V and 0 bases at J, with 20 bases between the two ends. In germline, CDR1 is MGHDK, CDR2 SYGVNS. The CDR3 loop spans 18 amino acids. The DNA of the CDR3 is TGTGCCAGCAGGAAGATACCATATAGGTTGGCGAACACCGGGGAGCTGTTTTTT. Amino acid sequence: CASRKIPYRLANTGELFF.

The genes are TRBV28 and TRBJ1-1, with TRBD1 as a possible D gene (6 bases). The CDR3 consists of 13 residues. CDR1 MDHEN and CDR2 SYDVKM come from the germline V gene. Trimming removed 1 base from V and 10 bases from J, with 13 bases in between. The CDR3 DNA sequence: TGTGCCAGCAGTTTATTGGGGGGCACCCGAGCTTTCTTT. Amino acid sequence: CASSLLGGTRAFF.

The chain joins TRBV7-2 to TRBJ1-2; the match to TRBD1 covers 8 bases. V lost 3 bases to trimming and J lost 0 bases; unmatched junction nucleotides: 3. From germline, CDR1 is SGHTA and CDR2 FQGNSA. This CDR3 has 15 amino acids. DNA for the CDR3: TGTGCCAGCAGCTTCGGACAGGGCTCTAACTATGGCTACACCTTC. Residues: CASSFGQGSNYGYTF.

In nucleotides, the CDR3 is TGTGCCAGCAGCTTTGACTACAATGAGCAGTTCTTC. Its protein product is CASSFDYNEQFF. The V and J genes are TRBV11-2 and TRBJ2-1; D gene uncertain. CDR1 is SGHAT and CDR2 is FQNNGV in the germline V gene. V was cut by 3 bases and J by 3 bases, with 3 bases left in between. The CDR3 sequence is 12 residues long.

J is TRBJ2-2 and V is TRBV5-1, with 8 bases matching TRBD1. The V segment lost 3 bases and the J segment 1 base; nucleotides outside the gene matches: 5. Germline V lookup: CDR1 SGHRS, CDR2 YFSETQ. This CDR3 is built from 16 residues. CDR3 DNA: TGCGCCAGCAGCTACGCCACAGGGGGGAACACCGGGGAGCTGTTTTTT. Amino acids: CASSYATGGNTGELFF.

This chain links TRBV7-2 with TRBJ2-7, with 7 bases matching TRBD2. Trimming removed 5 bases from V and 3 bases from J; junction bases left unmatched: 16. The CDR3 loop spans 17 amino acids. The germline V gene has CDR1 SGHTA and CDR2 FQGNSA. CDR3 in DNA: TGTGCCAGCAGCCGCCGGGGGGAGGCCGCCACCATCTACGAGCAGTACTTC. As protein: CASSRRGEAATIYEQYF.

The chain employs TRBV19 and TRBJ1-4, with D uncertain. Germline V gene lookup returns CDR1 LNHDA and CDR2 SQIVND (reference sequence). There are 16 residues in the CDR3. Trimming removed 5 bases from V and 5 bases from J, with 18 bases in between. The chain's CDR3 is CASSVGLGRPNEKLFF. The CDR3 bases are TGTGCCAGTAGTGTCGGGTTGGGCAGGCCAAATGAAAAACTGTTTTTT.

CDR3 in amino acids: CASTKGGGEYYGYTF. CDR3 sequence (DNA): TGCGCCAGCACAAAAGGAGGTGGTGAATACTATGGCTACACCTTC. The chain carries TRBV23-1 and TRBJ1-2; D remains unclear. TRBV23-1 is treated as an ORF (open reading frame) with a function not yet certain. V dropped 7 bases and J dropped 3 bases, with 18 bases sitting between them. There are 15 residues in the CDR3.

This chain uses TRBV27 with TRBJ2-3; the match to TRBD2 covers 13 bases. The germline V gene has CDR1 MNHEY and CDR2 SMNVEV (reference sequence). CDR3 length equals 17 residues. V dropped 6 bases and J dropped 4; count of bases not matched to a gene: 10. As DNA, the CDR3 is TGTGCCAGCAGGGGGATAGGACTAGCGGGAGTTTCAGATACGCAGTATTTT. This translates into CASRGIGLAGVSDTQYF.

Only one count was recorded for this clone. The CDR3 sequence: CASTGRASEQYF. The DNA of the CDR3 is TGTGCCAGCACCGGAAGGGCTAGCGAGCAGTACTTC. V gene TRBV28 combines with J gene TRBJ2-7; D gene unclear. CDR3 length: 12 amino acids. Between the trimmed V and J ends, which lost 7 bases and 6 bases, there was a span of 13 bases. The V gene's germline CDR1 is MDHEN and CDR2 SYDVKM.

The chain employs TRBV7-9 and TRBJ2-6; no clear D. Germline-derived CDR1 and CDR2 are SEHNR and FQNEAQ (reference sequence). The CDR3 spans 16 residues. V lost 5 bases to trimming and J lost 1 base, with 12 bases between them. The CDR3 bases are TGTGCCAGCAGCCCAATAAGTCGGTCTGGGGCCAACGTCCTGACTTTC. Translation gives CASSPISRSGANVLTF. Looking up the rest from reference TRBV7-9 and TRBJ2-6 gives the full variable domain: DTGVSQNPRHKITKRGQNVTFRCDPISEHNRLYWYRQTLGQGPEFLTYFQNEAQLEKSRLLSDRFSAERPKGSFSTLEIQRTEQGDSAMYLCASSPISRSGANVLTFGAGSRLTVL.

This rearrangement joins TRBV4-1 to TRBJ2-7; TRBD2 matches at 10 bases. V gave up 0 bases and J gave up 3 bases; unmatched junction bases: 14. The CDR3 is 19 amino acids. Germline values: CDR1 MGHRA, CDR2 YSYEKL. CDR3 sequence: CASSQERYLAGDENYEQYF. In DNA form, the CDR3 reads TGCGCCAGCAGCCAAGAGAGGTATCTAGCGGGAGACGAAAACTACGAGCAGTACTTC.

This clone has a handful of counts. The CDR3 here is CASSEGEGQPQHF. In DNA, the CDR3 is TGTGCCAGCAGTGAGGGTGAAGGTCAGCCCCAGCATTTT. The gene calls are TRBV2 and TRBJ1-5; D remains unclear. The V gene's germline CDR1 is SNHLY and CDR2 FYNNEI. The CDR3 consists of 13 residues. Trimming took off 3 bases at V and 6 bases at J, with 9 bases between the two ends. The variable domain in full, completed from reference TRBV2 and TRBJ1-5, reads EPEVTQTPSHQVTQMGQEVILRCVPISNHLYFYWYRQILGQKVEFLVSFYNNEISEKSEIFDDQFSVERPDGSNFTLKIRSTKLEDSAMYFCASSEGEGQPQHFGDGTRLSIL.

This clone showed up just once. The identical CDR3 is also encoded by other nucleotide sequences in the sample. The V gene is TRBV14, the J gene TRBJ2-2, with no clear D. Trimming removed 3 bases from V and 5 bases from J, with 4 bases in between. This CDR3 comprises 12 residues. CDR1 and CDR2 (germline): SGHDN, FVKESK. CDR3 nucleotides: TGTGCCAGCAGCCACGTGACCGGGGAGCTGTTTTTT. Translation gives CASSHVTGELFF. Filled out from reference TRBV14 and TRBJ2-2, the complete variable domain reads EAGVTQFPSHSVIEKGQTVTLRCDPISGHDNLYWYRRVMGKEIKFLLHFVKESKQDESGMPNNRFLAERTGGTYSTLKVQPAELEDSGVYFCASSHVTGELFFGEGSRLTVL.

This clone has just one count. This sequence joins TRBV6-5 and TRBJ1-5; no reliable D call. The germline CDR1 and CDR2 sequences are MNHEY and SVGAGI. V was trimmed by 3 bases and J by 5 bases, leaving 8 bases between them. This CDR3 has 13 residues. The CDR3 nucleotides read TGTGCCAGCAGTTATAGAGAGTATCAGCCCCAGCATTTT. It encodes CASSYREYQPQHF.

V gene TRBV4-1 combines with J gene TRBJ1-1; 10 bases line up with TRBD1. Germline V gives CDR1 MGHRA, CDR2 YSYEKL. V trimming: 4 bases; J trimming: 5 bases; junction bases outside the gene matches: 7. The length of the CDR3 is 15 residues. In nucleotides, the CDR3 is TGCGCCAGCAGCCGGGAGACAGGGGGCTTGACTGAAGCTTTCTTT. It translates to CASSRETGGLTEAFF.

This chain joins TRBV28 and TRBJ2-7, with TRBD1 as a possible D gene (6 bases). The germline V gene encodes CDR1 MDHEN and CDR2 SYDVKM. V was shortened by 6 bases and J by 0 bases, with 18 bases between the two germline ends. CDR3 length: 16 amino acids. The CDR3 DNA is TGTGCCAGCAGCTATTCAGGGGCCTTGAGCTCCTACGAGCAGTACTTC. Its translation: CASSYSGALSSYEQYF.

The V gene is TRBV14, the J gene TRBJ1-6; D is unclear. V dropped 1 base and J dropped 7 bases, with 5 bases sitting between them. Germline V gives CDR1 SGHDN, CDR2 FVKESK. CDR3 length equals 13 residues. The CDR3 reads CASSQAGNSPLHF. The CDR3 DNA reads as TGTGCCAGCAGCCAAGCTGGGAATTCACCCCTCCACTTT. The variable domain in full, with the rest retrieved from reference TRBV14 and TRBJ1-6, is EAGVTQFPSHSVIEKGQTVTLRCDPISGHDNLYWYRRVMGKEIKFLLHFVKESKQDESGMPNNRFLAERTGGTYSTLKVQPAELEDSGVYFCASSQAGNSPLHFGNGTRLTVT.

V and J are TRBV4-1 and TRBJ2-2; 7 bases match TRBD2. CDR1 is MGHRA, CDR2 YSYEKL, per germline. With 0 bases clipped from V and 0 bases from J, the junction kept 4 bases outside the gene matches. The CDR3 is made up of 17 amino acids. This chain's CDR3 is CASSQEMAGANTGELFF. In DNA form, the CDR3 reads TGCGCCAGCAGCCAAGAAATGGCGGGAGCGAACACCGGGGAGCTGTTTTTT.

The V call is TRBV15, the J call TRBJ1-4, with TRBD1 matching 11 bases. Trimming cost V 3 bases and J 11 bases; bases outside gene matches: 5. This CDR3 region has 14 residues. From germline, CDR1 is LNHNV and CDR2 YYDKDF (reference sequence). For the CDR3, the DNA is TGTGCCACCAGCAGCGGACAGGGGGCTTGGAAACTGTTTTTT. Amino acid sequence: CATSSGQGAWKLFF. Full variable domain (missing parts from reference TRBV15 and TRBJ1-4): DAMVIQNPRYQVTQFGKPVTLSCSQTLNHNVMYWYQQKSSQAPKLLFHYYDKDFNNEADTPDNFQSRRPNTSFCFLDIRSPGLGDTAMYLCATSSGQGAWKLFFGSGTQLSVL.

This clone was detected once. Additional DNA sequences in this sample encode the identical CDR3. The chain has TRBV7-8 and TRBJ1-1; the D gene is possibly TRBD1 (5 bases). The CDR3 consists of 14 residues. CDR1 is SGHVS and CDR2 is FQNEAQ in the germline V gene. The germline V and J ends were trimmed by 0 bases and 4 bases, with 9 bases remaining between them. In DNA, the CDR3 is TGTGCCAGCAGCTTAGCGACGGGGGGCACTGAAGCTTTCTTT. Translated, it gives CASSLATGGTEAFF.

The V and J genes are TRBV15 and TRBJ2-5, with TRBD2 identical over 9 bases. Germline V lookup: CDR1 LNHNV, CDR2 YYDKDF (reference sequence). The trim removed 5 bases at V and 6 bases at J, leaving 13 bases unmatched. The CDR3 runs 16 residues. The CDR3 bases are TGTGCCACCAGCCCGAAGGCGGGGGGGTGGGTAAAGACCCAGTACTTC. Protein product: CATSPKAGGWVKTQYF. Full variable domain (remainder filled in from reference TRBV15 and TRBJ2-5): DAMVIQNPRYQVTQFGKPVTLSCSQTLNHNVMYWYQQKSSQAPKLLFHYYDKDFNNEADTPDNFQSRRPNTSFCFLDIRSPGLGDTAMYLCATSPKAGGWVKTQYFGPGTRLLVL.

As to this clone: The CDR3 ends on some other residue instead of the conserved phenylalanine or tryptophan, so this is likely a read error. This chain uses TRBV20-1 with TRBJ1-2; D is unresolved. Looked up from germline, CDR1 is DFQATT and CDR2 is SNEGSKA (reference sequence). The CDR3 extends over 11 amino acids. Trimming shortened V by 7 bases and J by 8 bases, and 14 bases separated the two germline ends. The CDR3 DNA reads TGCAGTGGGTCCCGGGCGGAGGGCTACACCCTC. Translated, it gives CSGSRAEGYTL.

V is TRBV7-2 and J is TRBJ2-2; the D is unclear. The CDR3 is 14 amino acids. V lost 1 base to trimming and J lost 3 bases, with 6 bases between them. Looked up from germline, CDR1 is SGHTA and CDR2 is FQGNSA. The CDR3 spells CASSLVGYTGELFF. CDR3 in DNA: TGTGCCAGCAGCTTAGTAGGCTACACCGGGGAGCTGTTTTTT.

Regarding this clone: In the same sample, other DNA sequences code for this CDR3. The genes are TRBV2 and TRBJ2-6; D is undetermined. Trimming cost V 6 bases and J 0 bases, with 3 bases left between them. CDR1 is SNHLY, CDR2 FYNNEI, per germline. The CDR3 runs to 13 residues. The CDR3 DNA sequence: TGTGCCAGCAGCGACTCTGGGGCCAACGTCCTGACTTTC. Amino acids: CASSDSGANVLTF.